The 3 T cell receptor beta chains given below trace back to one sample, sequenced in a study of T cells in Graves' hyperthyroidism and ophthalmopathy. Using RNA transcripts as the source, TCR beta CDR3 regions were amplified. A first-round RT-PCR of the TCR CDR3 used the HTBI primer set. TCRdb independently ran MiXCR on the multiplex PCR reads; one entry per CDR3 protein. Of 500,000 to 600,000 distinct CDR3 sequences detected, around 42% appear once; the ten largest clones hold 7.5% to 8.5%. Sequencing used peripheral blood or thyroid tissue (not recorded which). The origin of the receptors is a woman under 30 with Graves' hyperthyroidism.

In DNA, the CDR3 is TGCAGCATCCTGACAGGGTCCCCGATGAACACTGAAGCTTTCTTT. It encodes CSILTGSPMNTEAFF. The genes are TRBV29-1 and TRBJ1-1; 7 nucleotides match TRBD1. Losses at the gene ends were 8 bases for V and 0 bases for J; bases not matched to a gene: 12. The CDR3 consists of 15 residues. CDR1 is SQVTM and CDR2 is ANQGSEA in the germline V gene.

Many counts were recorded for this clonotype. DNA of the CDR3: TGTGCCAGCAGCTTAGTGGACAGACCTCCCGGGGAGCTGTTTTTT. It yields the protein CASSLVDRPPGELFF. The chain uses TRBV7-9 and TRBJ2-2; D possibly corresponds to TRBD1 (6 bases). The CDR3 spans 15 residues. Trimming stripped 1 base from V and 6 bases from J, with 12 bases between. In germline, CDR1 is SEHNR, CDR2 FQNEAQ (reference sequence). Based on the CDR3 plus reference TRBV7-9 and TRBJ2-2, the full variable domain is DTGVSQNPRHKITKRGQNVTFRCDPISEHNRLYWYRQTLGQGPEFLTYFQNEAQLEKSRLLSDRFSAERPKGSFSTLEIQRTEQGDSAMYLCASSLVDRPPGELFFGEGSRLTVL.

This clonotype was found many times. The genes are TRBV29-1 and TRBJ1-2, with D possibly TRBD1 on 6 matching bases. Trimming left V 3 bases short and J 9 bases short, with 14 bases between. CDR1 is SQVTM, CDR2 ANQGSEA, per germline. The CDR3 totals 12 residues. The CDR3 bases are TGCAGCGTTGAGATGGGGGGCGCGAGCTACACCTTC. Protein product: CSVEMGGASYTF.